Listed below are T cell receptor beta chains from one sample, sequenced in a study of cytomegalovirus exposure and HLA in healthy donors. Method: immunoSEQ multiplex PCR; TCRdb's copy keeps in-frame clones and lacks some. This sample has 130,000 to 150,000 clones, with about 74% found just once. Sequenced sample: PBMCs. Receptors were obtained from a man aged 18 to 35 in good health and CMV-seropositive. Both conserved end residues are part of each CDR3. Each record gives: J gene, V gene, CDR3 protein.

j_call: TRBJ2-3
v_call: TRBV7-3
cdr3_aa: CASSRTGGGTDTQYF

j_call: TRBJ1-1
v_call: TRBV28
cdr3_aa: CASSRRLNTEAFF

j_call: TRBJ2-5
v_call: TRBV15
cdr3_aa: CATSSPGEVETQYF

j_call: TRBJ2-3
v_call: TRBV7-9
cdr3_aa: CASSRMGTVFSDTQYF

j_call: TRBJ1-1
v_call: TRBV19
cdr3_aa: CASSISARGREAFF

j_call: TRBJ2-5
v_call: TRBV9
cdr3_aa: CASSVGSVLGQTQYF

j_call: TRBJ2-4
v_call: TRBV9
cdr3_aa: CASSVAYRGGRTKNIQYF

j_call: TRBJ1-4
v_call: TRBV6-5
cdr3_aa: CASSRTGTADEKLFF

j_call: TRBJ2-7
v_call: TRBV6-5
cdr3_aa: CASRKGDRGLEQYF

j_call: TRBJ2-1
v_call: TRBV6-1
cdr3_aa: CASSDTGLTYNEQFF

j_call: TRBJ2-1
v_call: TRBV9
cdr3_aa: CASSATGQLMNEQFF

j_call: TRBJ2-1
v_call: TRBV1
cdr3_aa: CASSQDPDPAGHEQFF

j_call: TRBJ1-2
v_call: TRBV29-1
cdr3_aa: CSVQGASGYTF

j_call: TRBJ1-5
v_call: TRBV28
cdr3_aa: CASRGDRFFSNQPQHF

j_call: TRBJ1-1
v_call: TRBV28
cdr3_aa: CASSTSGGITEAFF

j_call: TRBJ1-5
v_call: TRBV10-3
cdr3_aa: CATLDSLNQPQHF

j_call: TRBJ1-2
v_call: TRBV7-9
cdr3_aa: CASSPPGQGDGYTF

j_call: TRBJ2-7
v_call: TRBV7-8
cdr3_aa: CASSYPLDGGGEQYF

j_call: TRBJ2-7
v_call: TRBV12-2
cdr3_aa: CASRTGTGTSGFSDNSSYEQYF

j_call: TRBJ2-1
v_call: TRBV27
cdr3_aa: CASSIRQGWRLAGGNEQFF

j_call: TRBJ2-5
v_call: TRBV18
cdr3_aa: CASSLAGQGQGETQYF

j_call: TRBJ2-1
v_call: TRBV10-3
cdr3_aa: CAISEGTGFPYNEQFF

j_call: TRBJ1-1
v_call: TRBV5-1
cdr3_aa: CASSLGGAPEAFF

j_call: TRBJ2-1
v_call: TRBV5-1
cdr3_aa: CASSLVSGGLNNEQFF

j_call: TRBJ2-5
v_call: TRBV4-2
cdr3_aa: CASSQDLAARETQYF

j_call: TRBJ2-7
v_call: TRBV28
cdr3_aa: CASYGRGFHEQYF